A selection of T cell receptor beta chains follows, all from one sample in a study of cytomegalovirus exposure and HLA in healthy donors. Method: immunoSEQ multiplex PCR; TCRdb's copy keeps in-frame clones and lacks some. The sample contains roughly 170,000 clones, 65% to 85% of which appear only once. The sample was PBMCs. The receptors stem from a young woman in good health and CMV-seropositive. Each CDR3 is given without its conserved first and last residue.

cdr3_aa j_call v_call
ASSLTARSGNTIY TRBJ1-3 TRBV11-2
ASSVGVGGEKLF TRBJ1-4 TRBV9
ASSWNTGSYQPQH TRBJ1-5 TRBV5-8
ASSQIASGYGYT TRBJ1-2 TRBV14
ASSLVGTPNHSNQPQH TRBJ1-5 TRBV5-1
ASSLYGRGSDRETQY TRBJ2-5 TRBV5-1
ASSVEGLGGDTQY TRBJ2-3 TRBV9
ASSLSGGQPQH TRBJ1-5 TRBV7-3
ASSQAFTGSSSYEQY TRBJ2-7 TRBV4-1
ASSSPLQTGTSGGPKETQY TRBJ2-5 TRBV5-1
ASRMTGDQPQH TRBJ1-5 TRBV27
ASSPPRARLPLVYEQY TRBJ2-7 TRBV18
ASSQFYGTGTPDTQY TRBJ2-3 TRBV4-3
ASSQSGGVADTQY TRBJ2-3 TRBV23-1
ASSVGVGSSEWETQY TRBJ2-5 TRBV9
ASRTGQLNQPQH TRBJ1-5 TRBV19
ASSWPGQGPPLH TRBJ1-6 TRBV5-8
ASSYSGLVNEQF TRBJ2-1 TRBV6-5
ASSLARLSGGSPLH TRBJ1-6 TRBV7-9
ASSQGRLTEAF TRBJ1-1 TRBV4-3
ASSFRERSSPLH TRBJ1-6 TRBV27
ASSPHPEDSRYNEQF TRBJ2-1 TRBV7-2
ASSLGHLRTEAF TRBJ1-1 TRBV7-6
ASWTLAGATDTQY TRBJ2-3 TRBV2
ASSTDGTAYNEQF TRBJ2-1 TRBV6-6
ASSQGTFPTNEKLF TRBJ1-4 TRBV4-1
ASRGDSSRNQPQH TRBJ1-5 TRBV6-1
ASSNQVTEAF TRBJ1-1 TRBV19
ASSIDSLNTEAF TRBJ1-1 TRBV19
ASGKAGSGNTIY TRBJ1-3 TRBV6-5
ASSLAGARQETQY TRBJ2-5 TRBV2
ASSRDRGGYT TRBJ1-2 TRBV7-3
AIKDSSYEQY TRBJ2-7 TRBV10-3
ASSLTRGAYEQY TRBJ2-7 TRBV27
ASSPKSGGTPYGYT TRBJ1-2 TRBV5-1
ASSQDPSEKLF TRBJ1-4 TRBV4-1
ASSELTGGNSPLH TRBJ1-6 TRBV2
ASGPGGEVRNTEAF TRBJ1-1 TRBV5-1
ASRPGQGSPYEQY TRBJ2-7 TRBV6-5
ASSFSPARSNYGYT TRBJ1-2 TRBV7-9
ASSLAGGNEQF TRBJ2-1 TRBV7-2
SVENAGWGYT TRBJ1-2 TRBV29-1
AISERTGVNNSPLH TRBJ1-6 TRBV10-3
ASSGHQNTEAF TRBJ1-1 TRBV7-2